This TCR beta chain appears in the sequencing data of a study of blood T cell repertoires in COVID-19. Study at large: Acute and convalescent COVID-19 specimens originated in the United States, Italy and Spain.

This clone was detected once. The CDR3 is 13 residues long. Trimming cost V 6 bases and J 4 bases, with 11 bases left between them. Clones were sequenced by immunoSEQ multiplex PCR, and TCRdb holds only the in-frame ones, with some missing. This sample has roughly 120,000 clones, with approximately 90% found just once. The material sequenced was peripheral blood. The chain combines TRBV12-3 or TRBV12-4 with TRBJ2-3; D unclear. This clonotype originated in a human donor in a cohort sampled during active COVID-19. DNA of the CDR3: TGTGCCAGCAGACTTCGTTTTTCAGATACGCAGTATTTT. As protein: CASRLRFSDTQYF.